This TCR beta chain was observed in a study of prognosis after radiotherapy for stage I lung cancer. At the level of the study: With stereotactic body radiotherapy, no patient received any concurrent therapy. While some 15 patients showed no significant progression after radiotherapy, four developed distant metastases at a median of 7 months.

Regarding the study as a whole: The number of unique TCR clones went down after stereotactic body radiation therapy, with a median of roughly 9,300 versus 7,200.

Starting from genomic DNA, TCR beta CDR3 was amplified through two-round multiplex PCR. Primers targeting each individual TRBV and TRBJ gene were applied in first-round PCR. MiXCR was run by TCRdb on the multiplex PCR reads, yielding one entry per CDR3 protein. The sample includes 45,000 to 60,000 distinct CDR3 sequences, about 37% seen only once; the top ten take approximately 8.3%. This clonotype was counted at least ten times. What it binds is unknown. Uniform node negativity on CT and PET/CT characterised the cohort, and no patient had undergone prior chemotherapy or radiotherapy or presented other malignancies. The receptor's source is a donor aged 50 or older with non-small cell lung cancer. Sequencing was performed on PBMCs, taken before or after stereotactic body radiation therapy (not recorded which).

The CDR3 is CASGSSRAGTGELFF. CDR3 bases: TGTGCTAGTGGTTCATCAAGGGCCGGCACCGGGGAGCTGTTTTTT. V gene TRBV12-5 combines with J gene TRBJ2-2; D ambiguous. The CDR3 has 15 amino acids. The ends were cut back, 4 bases at V and 4 bases at J, with 13 bases in the middle. The germline V gene encodes CDR1 LGHNT and CDR2 FRNRAP.